This T cell receptor (beta chain) derives from a study of read filtering for tumor transcriptome and immune sequencing. Study information: Patients were 17 to 20 male and some 15 female, mean age 65.9 years, range about 40 to 85. DNase treatment preceded whole-transcriptome library preparation. Overall study findings and caveats: Approximately 77% of IR-seq clonotypes had a single read, yet these held 3.5% to 4.5% of reads.

CDR3 length equals 15 residues. J gave up 2 bases and V 3 bases, and 7 bases lay outside the gene matches. CDR1 and CDR2 (germline): KGHSH, LQKENI. Molecular barcoded adaptors covering alpha/delta and beta/gamma chains were used on about 0.4 ug RNA. TCRdb ran MiXCR on the reads and lists one entry per CDR3 protein. The sample has about 37,000 distinct CDR3 sequences, about 11% seen once; the top ten hold 30% to 40%. The table lists this clonotype with many counts. The antigen is undetermined. The chain carries TRBV18 and TRBJ2-7, with 7 bases matching TRBD1. The origin of this receptor is a donor at least 40 years old with multiple myeloma. The sequencing sample was made of a population of CD138-negative cells sorted from bone marrow. The CDR3: CASSPADRIPYEQYF. The CDR3 DNA is TGTGCCAGCTCACCTGCGGACAGGATCCCCTACGAGCAGTACTTC.